The 17 T cell receptor beta chains given below trace back to one sample, sequenced in a study of neurological immune-mediated disorders. TCRdb fed the 5' RACE reads into MiXCR, producing one record per CDR3 protein. The sample lists approximately 50,000 distinct CDR3 sequences, roughly 4% occurring once. The sequenced sample consisted of PBMCs. The receptors were gathered from a man younger than 45 with multiple sclerosis.

Worth noting for this clonotype: With a much larger clone just one base away, this may be a read error. V is TRBV5-1 and J is TRBJ2-7; D may be TRBD1 (5 bases). V dropped 0 bases and J dropped 4 bases, with 11 bases sitting between them. The germline gives CDR1 SGHRS, CDR2 YFSETQ. The CDR3 is made up of 14 amino acids. The CDR3 bases are TGCGCCAGCAGCTTGGAGTGCAGGGTGTACGAGCAGTACTTC. This translates into CASSLECRVYEQYF.

This clonotype occurred many times. This chain joins TRBV20-1 and TRBJ1-2, with a possible D match to TRBD1 (5 bases). V shed 1 base and J shed 4 bases, with 13 bases lying between them. CDR3 length equals 14 residues. Germline CDR1 reads DFQATT; CDR2 reads SNEGSKA (reference sequence). The CDR3 loop reads CSARVSPGAYGYTF. CDR3 bases: TGCAGTGCTAGAGTATCTCCCGGGGCCTATGGCTACACCTTC.

Many counts were recorded for this clonotype. The V gene is TRBV3-1, the J gene TRBJ2-1, with D unresolved. There are 14 residues in the CDR3. The germline V gene has CDR1 LGHDT and CDR2 YNNKEL (reference sequence). The V gene lost 1 base and the J gene lost 6 bases, with 10 bases spanning the gap. The CDR3 sequence is CASSQGGEANEQFF. Written as DNA, the CDR3 is TGTGCCAGCAGCCAAGGCGGAGAGGCCAATGAGCAGTTCTTC.

This clonotype was counted at least ten times. This chain joins TRBV5-1 and TRBJ2-2; no reliable D call. This CDR3 region has 16 residues. Germline V gene lookup returns CDR1 SGHRS and CDR2 YFSETQ. V lost 0 bases and J lost 3, with 12 bases in between. CDR3 DNA: TGCGCCAGCAGCTTGGAGGGCAGAAGCTACACCGGGGAGCTGTTTTTT. Translated, it gives CASSLEGRSYTGELFF.

The chain has TRBV6-6 and TRBJ2-5; D not resolved. This CDR3 comprises 13 residues. Germline loops: CDR1 MNHNY, CDR2 SVGAGI (reference sequence). Trimming cost V 6 bases and J 1 base, with 9 bases left between them. The CDR3 here is CASSDAFQETQYF. The CDR3 bases are TGTGCCAGCAGCGATGCGTTCCAAGAGACCCAGTACTTC.

This clonotype has at least ten counts. The rearrangement joins TRBV7-2 to TRBJ1-3, with TRBD1 matching 12 bases. Germline CDR1 reads SGHTA; CDR2 reads FQGNSA. V dropped 2 bases and J dropped 3; count of bases not matched to a gene: 5. This CDR3 has 17 residues. The CDR3 DNA follows: TGTGCCAGCAGCTTAACCGGGACAGGGGGCTTTGGAAACACCATATATTTT. Its protein is CASSLTGTGGFGNTIYF.

This clonotype was seen ten or more times. The CDR3 nucleotides read TGTGCCAGCAGTTTAGACGGTTTTAGGAACACTGAAGCTTTCTTT. This sequence encodes CASSLDGFRNTEAFF. V and J are TRBV27 and TRBJ1-1; D is undetermined. The CDR3 totals 15 residues. V was trimmed by 2 bases and J by 1 base, leaving 11 bases between them. The germline V gene has CDR1 MNHEY and CDR2 SMNVEV (reference sequence).

This clonotype was seen ten or more times. This chain links TRBV7-6 with TRBJ2-7, with 10 bases that match TRBD1. Germline CDR1 and CDR2: SGHVS and FNYEAQ. The junction had 16 bases not matched to a gene; V was cut back by 3 bases and J by 5 bases. The CDR3 length is 18 residues. In DNA form, the CDR3 reads TGTGCCAGCAGCTTCGGGACAGGGGACCTTTCGAAGCTACACGAGCAGTACTTC. Its protein is CASSFGTGDLSKLHEQYF.

This clonotype was picked up many times. The CDR3 sequence: CASSLAGLVSDEQFF. CDR3 DNA: TGCGCCAGCAGCTTGGCAGGACTAGTATCAGATGAGCAGTTCTTC. V and J are TRBV5-1 and TRBJ2-1, with 7 bases lining up with TRBD2. Germline V lookup: CDR1 SGHRS, CDR2 YFSETQ. The V and J ends lost 0 bases and 8 bases, in that order; junction bases with no gene match: 8. This CDR3 has 15 residues.

Ten or more counts support this clonotype. Written as DNA, the CDR3 is TGTGCCATCAGTGAGTTCCCTGGCGAGCAGTACTTC. Translated: CAISEFPGEQYF. The V call is TRBV10-3, the J call TRBJ2-7, with no clear D. The CDR3 consists of 12 residues. V lost 1 base and J 6 bases, leaving 7 bases between the germline ends. Germline V gene lookup returns CDR1 ENHRY and CDR2 SYGVKD.

This clonotype was recorded at least ten times. The chain recombines TRBV29-1 with TRBJ2-5, with 8 bases fitting TRBD2. Germline V CDR1 and CDR2: SQVTM, ANQGSEA. The ends lost 7 bases at V and 5 bases at J; junction bases unmatched: 12. The CDR3 has 14 residues. In DNA form, the CDR3 reads TGCAGCGCGATCATAGGGACTAGATGGGAGACCCAGTACTTC. The encoded protein is CSAIIGTRWETQYF.

The chain carries TRBV12-3 or TRBV12-4 and TRBJ2-2; 8 positions agree with TRBD2. The CDR3 runs 16 residues. Unmatched junction bases numbered 12, after V lost 6 bases and J lost 6 bases. This CDR3 is CASSKGLAGGSGELFF. The CDR3 DNA follows: TGTGCCAGCAGCAAAGGACTAGCCGGGGGGTCCGGGGAGCTGTTTTTT.

This clonotype showed up many times. The rearrangement uses TRBV28 and TRBJ1-1, with TRBD1 matching 7 bases. The CDR3 spans 14 residues. Trimming at V came to 6 bases and at J to 1 base, leaving 5 bases not matched to a gene. Germline-derived CDR1 and CDR2 are MDHEN and SYDVKM. CDR3 coding DNA: TGTGCCAGCAGCATGACAGGGCGGAACACTGAAGCTTTCTTT. This codes for CASSMTGRNTEAFF.

This clonotype has at least ten counts. V gene TRBV4-2 combines with J gene TRBJ2-3; 7 bases are shared with TRBD2. The CDR3 length is 16 residues. V lost 4 bases to trimming and J lost 2 bases; unmatched junction nucleotides: 9. The germline CDR1 and CDR2 sequences are LGHNA and YNFKEQ. The CDR3 bases are TGTGCCAGCAGCCCCCAGAGGCGGGAGTACACAGATACGCAGTATTTT. Protein product: CASSPQRREYTDTQYF.

This clonotype was recorded at least ten times. V gene TRBV9 combines with J gene TRBJ2-6; no firm D call. CDR1 SGDLS and CDR2 YYNGEE come from the germline V gene. This CDR3 region has 13 residues. V shed 6 bases and J shed 0 bases, with 4 bases lying between them. CDR3 DNA: TGTGCCAGCAAACGCTCTGGGGCCAACGTCCTGACTTTC. Amino acids: CASKRSGANVLTF.

Ten or more counts support this clonotype. This sequence joins TRBV12-3 or TRBV12-4 and TRBJ1-4, with D unresolved. The CDR3 loop spans 14 amino acids. V shed 6 bases and J shed 0 bases, with 8 bases lying between them. The CDR3 coding sequence is TGTGCCAGCAGCCAGGAAGCAACTAATGAAAAACTGTTTTTT. Encoded protein: CASSQEATNEKLFF.

This clonotype was observed at least ten times. This chain links TRBV12-3 or TRBV12-4 with TRBJ2-2; no clear D gene. V gave up 8 bases and J gave up 3 bases, with 16 bases separating them. This CDR3 is 15 amino acids long. Here the CDR3 DNA reads TGTGCCAGCCCTAGGACGGGTTTGGACACCGGGGAGCTGTTTTTT. The encoded protein is CASPRTGLDTGELFF.